This T cell receptor beta chain was sequenced for a study of T cells in Graves' hyperthyroidism and ophthalmopathy. Study overall: Sampling of peripheral blood happened at initial diagnosis, prior to any treatment.

This CDR3 has 15 residues. V lost 6 bases to trimming and J lost 5 bases; unmatched junction nucleotides: 8. Germline values: CDR1 PRHDT, CDR2 FYEKMQ (reference sequence). Reasons for excluding patients were uncontrolled infection, other autoimmune disease, pregnancy or lactation. Each diagnosis drew on symptoms, thyroxine, TRAb, thyroid ultrasound and orbital computed tomography findings. PBMCs were derived from about 10 ml fresh peripheral blood. Amplification targeted TCR beta CDR3 regions from RNA transcripts. When the TCR CDR3 underwent first-round RT-PCR, the HTBI primer set was used. Each CDR3 protein gets one entry after TCRdb re-called the multiplex PCR reads with MiXCR. Among about 250,000 distinct CDR3 sequences listed, approximately 23% were seen once. This clonotype was counted ten times or more.

Material: blood. The chain combines TRBV13 with TRBJ2-5; 11 nucleotides agree with TRBD2. The source is a woman in her 40s with Graves' ophthalmopathy. The CDR3: CASSSLAGVGETQYF. For the CDR3, the DNA is TGTGCCAGCAGTTCACTAGCGGGAGTGGGGGAGACCCAGTACTTC.